One and the same sample provided the 16 T cell receptor beta chains below, sequenced in a study of blood T cell repertoires in COVID-19. The assay was immunoSEQ multiplex PCR, and TCRdb's table has in-frame clones only and misses some. The table shows under 500,000 clones, with nearly 90% occurring only once. The sequenced sample consisted of PBMCs or T cells enriched from blood (not recorded which). These receptors all stem from a woman between 18 and 29 years old with acute COVID-19.

This sequence joins TRBV19 and TRBJ1-4; TRBD1 might be the D (6 bases). Germline CDR1 is LNHDA and CDR2 is SQIVND (reference sequence). The CDR3 runs 15 residues. V lost 3 bases and J lost 2, with 10 bases in between. The DNA of the CDR3 is TGTGCCAGTAGTATGGGGCAGGGGACTAATGAAAAACTGTTTTTT. The encoded protein is CASSMGQGTNEKLFF.

The chain combines TRBV11-2 with TRBJ1-6, with D perhaps TRBD1 (5 bases). The CDR3 sequence is 14 residues long. V was pared by 5 bases and J by 14 bases, with 19 bases between. Germline assignment: CDR1 SGHAT and CDR2 FQNNGV. The CDR3 sequence is CASSKIGHVESLHF. The DNA of the CDR3 is TGTGCCAGCAGCAAAATAGGACACGTCGAATCCCTCCACTTT.

This chain joins TRBV10-3 and TRBJ1-4; perhaps TRBD1 as D (6 bases). The CDR3 covers 13 residues. Germline V gives CDR1 ENHRY, CDR2 SYGVKD. Trimming stripped 8 bases from V and 1 base from J, with 8 bases between. The chain's CDR3 is CAIADRTNEKLFF. In DNA, the CDR3 is TGTGCCATCGCGGACAGAACTAATGAAAAACTGTTTTTT.

The chain recombines TRBV10-3 with TRBJ2-6; weak D call: TRBD1 (6 bases). The V and J ends lost 0 bases and 0 bases respectively, with 12 bases between them. CDR1 is ENHRY and CDR2 is SYGVKD in the germline V gene. The CDR3 has 18 residues. In nucleotides, the CDR3 is TGTGCCATCAGTGAGTCGGAGACAGGTAGCTCTGGGGCCAACGTCCTGACTTTC. It specifies CAISESETGSSGANVLTF.

The chain joins TRBV2 to TRBJ1-1, with D tentatively TRBD1 (6 bases). The ends were cut back, 7 bases at V and 4 bases at J, with 16 bases in the middle. The CDR3 is 14 residues long. Looked up from germline, CDR1 is SNHLY and CDR2 is FYNNEI. The CDR3 loop reads CASKNEQGFTEAFF. The CDR3 region has the DNA TGTGCCAGCAAGAATGAACAGGGTTTCACTGAAGCTTTCTTT.

The rearrangement links TRBV6-2 or TRBV6-3 to TRBJ2-7; TRBD2 matches at 9 bases. V trimming: 6 bases; J trimming: 4 bases; junction bases outside the gene matches: 13. CDR3 length: 16 amino acids. Germline values: CDR1 MNHEY, CDR2 SVGEGT. The CDR3 sequence is CASSPHDASGKYEQYF. The CDR3 coding sequence is TGTGCCAGCAGCCCCCATGATGCTAGCGGGAAGTACGAGCAGTACTTC.

This rearrangement joins TRBV7-2 to TRBJ1-1, with 9 bases aligning to TRBD1. There are 17 residues in the CDR3. Germline values: CDR1 SGHTA, CDR2 FQGNSA. V lost 8 bases and J lost 3; bases outside the gene matches: 16. The CDR3 DNA is TGTGCCAGCGGAACACCCTGGGACAGGGCCGTAGACACTGAAGCTTTCTTT. It codes for CASGTPWDRAVDTEAFF.

The rearrangement joins TRBV18 to TRBJ1-3, with 7 bases aligning to TRBD1. Germline assignment: CDR1 KGHSH and CDR2 LQKENI. After removal of 2 bases from V and 0 bases from J, the junction contained 4 bases not matched to a gene. This CDR3 has 16 amino acids. The CDR3 loop is CASSPGTESSGNTIYF. CDR3 in DNA: TGTGCCAGCTCACCAGGGACAGAAAGCTCTGGAAACACCATATATTTT. The variable domain in full, with the rest retrieved from reference TRBV18 and TRBJ1-3, is NAGVMQNPRHLVRRRGQEARLRCSPMKGHSHVYWYRQLPEEGLKFMVYLQKENIIDESGMPKERFSAEFPKEGPSILRIQQVVRGDSAAYFCASSPGTESSGNTIYFGEGSWLTVV.

V gene TRBV19 combines with J gene TRBJ1-2, with no clear D. V lost 6 bases and J lost 4, with 27 bases in between. In germline, CDR1 is LNHDA, CDR2 SQIVND (reference sequence). The CDR3 totals 18 residues. CDR3 in DNA: TGTGCCAGTAGCAAATCCGGACTCCCCTACTCGGGTTCCTATGGCTACACCTTC. It encodes CASSKSGLPYSGSYGYTF.

This clone appeared a single time. This chain connects TRBV28 to TRBJ2-7; 10 bases fit TRBD2. Per germline, CDR1 MDHEN and CDR2 SYDVKM. CDR3 size: 15 residues. V gave up 4 bases and J gave up 4 bases; unmatched junction bases: 7. CDR3 in amino acids: CASSSSSGSVYEQYF. CDR3 DNA sequence: TGTGCCAGCAGTTCGTCTAGCGGGAGTGTTTACGAGCAGTACTTC.

The chain has TRBV7-9 and TRBJ1-1, with 7 bases matching TRBD1. The J segment lost 11 bases and the V segment lost 4 bases, leaving 7 bases of the junction unmatched. The CDR3 runs 12 residues. Germline loops: CDR1 SEHNR, CDR2 FQNEAQ (reference sequence). The CDR3 DNA follows: TGTGCCAGCAGCTCAGACAGGGAGGCGGCTTTCTTT. It yields the protein CASSSDREAAFF.

The rearrangement uses TRBV5-1 and TRBJ2-6; 7 nucleotides align to TRBD1. Germline V gene sequence: CDR1 SGHRS, CDR2 YFSETQ. This CDR3 contains 16 residues. V was pared by 3 bases and J by 0 bases, with 3 bases of the junction left unmatched. The CDR3 loop reads CASSWTGDSGANVLTF. The CDR3, as DNA: TGCGCCAGCAGCTGGACAGGAGACTCTGGGGCCAACGTCCTGACTTTC.

In DNA form, the CDR3 reads TGTGCCAGCAGCCCAGCTAGCGGGAGGGCCGGAGAGACCCAGTACTTC. Encoded protein: CASSPASGRAGETQYF. The rearrangement links TRBV9 to TRBJ2-5, with TRBD2 matching over 12 bases. The trim removed 4 bases at V and 4 bases at J, leaving 8 bases unmatched. Per germline, CDR1 SGDLS and CDR2 YYNGEE. CDR3 length: 16 residues.

This clone was seen more than once but under ten times. The genes are TRBV9 and TRBJ2-7, with D possibly being TRBD2 (5 bases). Trimming shortened V by 1 base and J by 0 bases, and 8 bases separated the two germline ends. CDR3 length: 14 residues. Germline values: CDR1 SGDLS, CDR2 YYNGEE. Here the CDR3 reads CASSVYGSSYEQYF. The CDR3 bases are TGTGCCAGCAGCGTATATGGGAGCTCCTACGAGCAGTACTTC.

The CDR3 here is CASSPYRGHPNQPQHF. As DNA, the CDR3 is TGTGCCAGCAGTCCATATCGGGGACACCCCAATCAGCCCCAGCATTTT. The chain employs TRBV28 and TRBJ1-5, with D possibly TRBD1 on 6 matching bases. Deletions cut 5 bases from V and 3 bases from J, with 17 bases between. This CDR3 region has 16 residues. Germline lookup yields CDR1 MDHEN and CDR2 SYDVKM.

The V and J genes are TRBV11-3 and TRBJ2-5; 9 nucleotides agree with TRBD2. The CDR3 spans 18 residues. The ends lost 5 bases at V and 3 bases at J; junction bases unmatched: 16. Germline loops: CDR1 SGHNT, CDR2 YENEEA. The CDR3 DNA reads as TGTGCCAGCAGCGCGGGCGGGAGGGCCGAATTCAGGGAAGAGACCCAGTACTTC. It encodes CASSAGGRAEFREETQYF.